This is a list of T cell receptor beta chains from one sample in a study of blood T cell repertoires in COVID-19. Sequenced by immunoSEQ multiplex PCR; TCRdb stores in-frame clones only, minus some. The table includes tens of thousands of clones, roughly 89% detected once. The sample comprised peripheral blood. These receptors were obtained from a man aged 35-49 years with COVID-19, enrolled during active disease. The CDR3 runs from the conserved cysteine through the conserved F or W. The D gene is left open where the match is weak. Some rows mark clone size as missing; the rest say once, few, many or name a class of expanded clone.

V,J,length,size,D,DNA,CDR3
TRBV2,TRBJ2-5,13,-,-,TGTGCCAGCAGTGGGGACAACCAAGAGACCCAGTACTTC,CASSGDNQETQYF
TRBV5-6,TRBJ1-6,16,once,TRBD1,TGTGCCAGCAGCCAAGGACAGGGATTCGGTAATTCACCCCTCCACTTT,CASSQGQGFGNSPLHF
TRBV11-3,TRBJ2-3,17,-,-,TGTGCCAGCAGCTTAGTAATAGGGGCGGTAGGAACAGATACGCAGTATTTT,CASSLVIGAVGTDTQYF
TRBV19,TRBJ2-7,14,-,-,TGTGCCAGTAGCCCCGCAGGAGGCTCCTACGAGCAGTACTTC,CASSPAGGSYEQYF
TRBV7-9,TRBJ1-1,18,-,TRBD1,TGTGCCAGCAGCCGGGACAGGGGCAGGGAGTCCGATTTCGCTGAAGCTTTCTTT,CASSRDRGRESDFAEAFF
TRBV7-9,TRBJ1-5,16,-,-,TGTGCCAGCAGCTTAATAGGAGGCGGGAGGGATCAGCCCCAGCATTTT,CASSLIGGGRDQPQHF
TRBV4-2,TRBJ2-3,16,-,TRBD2,TGTGCCAGCAGCCAAGGGACTAGCGGGGCCCCAGATACGCAGTATTTT,CASSQGTSGAPDTQYF
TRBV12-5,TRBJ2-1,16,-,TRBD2,TGTGCTAGTGGTTTGGTACTGGGGGGAGGGCCCCATGAGCAGTTCTTC,CASGLVLGGGPHEQFF
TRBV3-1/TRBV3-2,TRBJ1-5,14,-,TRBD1,TGTGCCAGCAGCCCAGGGGGCACAAATCAGCCCCAGCATTTT,CASSPGGTNQPQHF
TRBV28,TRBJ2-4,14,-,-,TGTGCCACCTGCGAGGCCTCCGCCAAAAACATTCAGTACTTC,CATCEASAKNIQYF
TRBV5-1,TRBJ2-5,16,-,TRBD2,TGCGCCAGCAGCTTGCCCGGCGGGGGGGCCGGAGAGACCCAGTACTTC,CASSLPGGGAGETQYF
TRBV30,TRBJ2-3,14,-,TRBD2,TGTGCCTGGAAGAGGACTAGCGGGGTAGATACGCAGTATTTT,CAWKRTSGVDTQYF
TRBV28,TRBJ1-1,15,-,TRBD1,TGTGCCAGCAGTTCGGGACAGGGGGCGGACTCTGAAGCTTTCTTT,CASSSGQGADSEAFF
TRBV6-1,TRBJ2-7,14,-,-,TGTGCCAGCAGTGAAGACCCGTCTACGAGCGTGCAGTACTTC,CASSEDPSTSVQYF